These T cell receptor beta chains were read from a single sample in a study of CD8+ T cells in alopecia areata. Here immunoSEQ multiplex PCR was the method, and the copy in TCRdb shows in-frame clones only, minus some. Of around 250,000 clones detected, about 68% appear once; the ten largest clones hold approximately 1.2%. Sequenced here: CD4+ T cells sorted from blood, sampled at week 0. Receptors were obtained from a human donor with alopecia areata. CDR3s leave out the opening cysteine and the closing phenylalanine or tryptophan.

TRBJ1-1,TRBV7-8,ASSQMTVDTEAF
TRBJ1-1,TRBV20-1,SARGDHEAF
TRBJ1-1,TRBV29-1,SVFIGGPNTEAF
TRBJ2-3,TRBV5-1,ASSGLAGGTDTQY
TRBJ1-1,TRBV5-1,ASSDRPNTEAF
TRBJ2-1,TRBV29-1,SVEEIYNEQF
TRBJ2-6,TRBV2,AITDSGANVLT
TRBJ2-3,TRBV30,AWSSTDTQY
TRBJ2-4,TRBV4-1,ASSQVSGQRNIQY
TRBJ2-1,TRBV6-1,ASSARTGSSYNEQF
TRBJ2-2,TRBV29-1,SARGAANTGELF
TRBJ2-2,TRBV15,ATSRDLDGELF
TRBJ2-7,TRBV14,ASRLSSWSYEQY
TRBJ2-1,TRBV2,ASSEEVGTYNEQF
TRBJ1-6,TRBV7-9,ASSLGVLAGRDSPLH
TRBJ1-1,TRBV5-4,ASSKGGLMNTEAF
TRBJ2-7,TRBV7-8,ASSLEASGAYEQY
TRBJ1-5,TRBV4-3,ASSQQGNQPQH
TRBJ2-1,TRBV4-3,ASSQEAGENNEQF
TRBJ2-7,TRBV29-1,SVGPGSTYEQY
TRBJ1-2,TRBV7-9,ASSPMRANYGYT
TRBJ1-2,TRBV5-1,ASGVQNYGYT
TRBJ2-7,TRBV9,ASSVVGQAYEQY
TRBJ1-2,TRBV29-1,SVEVPGSFSYT
TRBJ2-7,TRBV7-2,ASSLAGAPSYEQY
TRBJ2-3,TRBV10-3,AITVLPGQGTDTQY
TRBJ2-7,TRBV6-5,ASSRLTGLGWEQY
TRBJ1-4,TRBV25-1,ASSDQAGVANEKLF
TRBJ2-4,TRBV27,ASSSGIAGGFH
TRBJ1-1,TRBV9,ASSPGGLGNTEAF
TRBJ1-1,TRBV6-5,ASTSYRDTEAF
TRBJ2-6,TRBV9,ASSHPGSGANVLT
TRBJ1-5,TRBV7-2,ASSRQGNQPQH
TRBJ2-1,TRBV5-1,ASSRGLAGAKQF
TRBJ2-7,TRBV10-3,AITPSGSYEQY
TRBJ2-1,TRBV5-1,ASSTSFFQYNEQF
TRBJ1-2,TRBV2,ASRGWGRFYGYT
TRBJ2-2,TRBV5-8,ASSWTRGGELF
TRBJ2-1,TRBV5-5,ASSLGWLAGDYNEQF
TRBJ2-2,TRBV10-2,AAHTGAETGELF
TRBJ2-7,TRBV30,AWKPAGQGYEQY
TRBJ2-1,TRBV7-3,ASSLAGTGQYNEQF
TRBJ2-1,TRBV27,ASSHRRITPGGEQF
TRBJ2-5,TRBV29-1,SERTGAETQY
TRBJ1-5,TRBV25-1,ASSEAGNQPQH
TRBJ2-2,TRBV29-1,SVRGEVTGELF